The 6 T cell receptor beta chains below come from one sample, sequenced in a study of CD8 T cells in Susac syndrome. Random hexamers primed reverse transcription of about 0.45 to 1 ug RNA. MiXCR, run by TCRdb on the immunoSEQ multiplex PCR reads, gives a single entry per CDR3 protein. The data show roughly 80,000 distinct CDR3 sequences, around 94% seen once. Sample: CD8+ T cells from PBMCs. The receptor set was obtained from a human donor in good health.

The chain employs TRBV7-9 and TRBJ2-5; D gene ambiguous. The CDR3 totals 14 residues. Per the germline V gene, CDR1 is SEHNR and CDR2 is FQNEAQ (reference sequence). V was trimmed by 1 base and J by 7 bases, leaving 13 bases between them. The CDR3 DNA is TGTGCCAGCAGCTTAGTTGAAACAGACGGGACCCAGTACTTC. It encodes CASSLVETDGTQYF.

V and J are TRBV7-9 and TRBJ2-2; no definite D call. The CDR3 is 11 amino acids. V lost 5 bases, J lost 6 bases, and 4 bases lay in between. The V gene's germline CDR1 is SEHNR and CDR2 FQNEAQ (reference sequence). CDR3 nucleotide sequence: TGTGCCAGCAGCCCTGCCGGGGAGCTGTTTTTT. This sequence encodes CASSPAGELFF. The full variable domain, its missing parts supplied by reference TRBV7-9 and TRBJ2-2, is DTGVSQNPRHKITKRGQNVTFRCDPISEHNRLYWYRQTLGQGPEFLTYFQNEAQLEKSRLLSDRFSAERPKGSFSTLEIQRTEQGDSAMYLCASSPAGELFFGEGSRLTVL.

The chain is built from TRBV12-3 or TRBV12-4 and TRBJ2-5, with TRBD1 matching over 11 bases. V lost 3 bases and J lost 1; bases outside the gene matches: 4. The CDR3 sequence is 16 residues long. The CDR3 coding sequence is TGTGCCAGCAGTTTCACCGGGACAGGGGGCCAAGAGACCCAGTACTTC. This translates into CASSFTGTGGQETQYF.

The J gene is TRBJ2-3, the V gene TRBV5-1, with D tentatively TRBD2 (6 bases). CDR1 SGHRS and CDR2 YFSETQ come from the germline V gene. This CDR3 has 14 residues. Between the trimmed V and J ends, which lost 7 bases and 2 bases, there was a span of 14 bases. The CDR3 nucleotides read TGCGCCAGCTGTCTCACGGACTACACAGATACGCAGTATTTT. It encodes CASCLTDYTDTQYF.

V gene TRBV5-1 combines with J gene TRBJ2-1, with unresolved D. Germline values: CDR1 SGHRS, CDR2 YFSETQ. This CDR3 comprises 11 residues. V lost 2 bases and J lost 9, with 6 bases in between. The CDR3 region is CASSFVSEQFF. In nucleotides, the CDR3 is TGCGCCAGCAGCTTCGTCAGTGAGCAGTTCTTC.

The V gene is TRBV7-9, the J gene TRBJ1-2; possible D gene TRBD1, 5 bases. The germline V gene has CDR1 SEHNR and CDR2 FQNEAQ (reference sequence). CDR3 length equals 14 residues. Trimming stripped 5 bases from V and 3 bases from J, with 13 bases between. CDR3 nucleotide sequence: TGTGCCAGCAGCGGACAACGAAAGGACTATGGCTACACCTTC. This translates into CASSGQRKDYGYTF.